These 23 T cell receptor beta chains were sequenced from one sample in a study of shared clonotypes between healthy human individuals (dated by TCRdb to the early 2020s). The library was made by the immunoSEQ multiplex PCR assay. Entries here come from immuneACCESS through TCRdb and include only in-frame sequences with V and J called. Some clones fail to appear in such tables; in the studies checked, an unresolved V gene covers under half of the shortfall, and the cause of the remainder is unknown. This sample comprises some 2 million clones, over 85% of them detected only once. Together, the top ten hold 0.13% of the sample. Sample: naive CD4+ T cells sorted from blood. This sample's cell subset or site label indicates: CD45RA+ positively selected. The receptor set was obtained from a man aged 18 to 35 in good health.

The chain carries TRBV5-4 and TRBJ2-1; 9 bases fit TRBD2. Germline CDR1 SGHNT, CDR2 YYREEE (reference sequence). V shed 5 bases, J shed 8 bases, and the junction held 11 bases outside the gene matches. There are 15 residues in the CDR3. CDR3 coding DNA: TGTGCCAGCAGAGCGTTAGCGGGAGCCATGGATGAGCAGTTCTTC. As protein: CASRALAGAMDEQFF.

The chain carries TRBV19 and TRBJ2-2; 10 bases match TRBD2. Germline assignment: CDR1 LNHDA and CDR2 SQIVND (reference sequence). The CDR3 contains 16 residues. V shed 5 bases, J shed 4 bases, and the junction held 7 bases outside the gene matches. The CDR3 DNA is TGTGCCAGTAGTGTAACTAGCGGGGTTCTCACCGGGGAGCTGTTTTTT. It specifies CASSVTSGVLTGELFF.

This CDR3 is CASRIQGQPQHF. The CDR3 region has the DNA TGTGCCAGCAGAATACAGGGTCAGCCCCAGCATTTT. The chain is built from TRBV27 and TRBJ1-5; tentative D call: TRBD1 (6 bases). The germline gives CDR1 MNHEY, CDR2 SMNVEV (reference sequence). V lost 6 bases, J lost 6 bases, and 9 bases lay in between. The CDR3 has 12 amino acids.

DNA for the CDR3: TGTGCCTGGAGTGCCCGGGGCTTCAATCAGCCCCAGCATTTT. Translating gives CAWSARGFNQPQHF. The chain employs TRBV30 and TRBJ1-5, with D perhaps matching TRBD1 (5 bases). V was shortened by 1 base and J by 3 bases, with 10 bases between the two germline ends. CDR1 and CDR2 (germline): GTSNPN, SVGIG (reference sequence). The CDR3 spans 14 residues.

The gene calls are TRBV4-1 and TRBJ1-2, with D uncertain. The CDR3 is made up of 14 amino acids. The germline V gene has CDR1 MGHRA and CDR2 YSYEKL. V was pared by 1 base and J by 2 bases, with 8 bases between. The CDR3 bases are TGCGCCAGCAGCCAAGGCGAGTGGAACTATGGCTACACCTTC. Amino acids: CASSQGEWNYGYTF.

This sequence joins TRBV11-2 and TRBJ1-5; D not resolved. V was clipped by 5 bases and J by 2 bases, with 13 bases between them. Germline CDR1 SGHAT, CDR2 FQNNGV. This CDR3 is 15 amino acids long. CDR3 DNA sequence: TGTGCCAGCAGCCCCGGGCCCGGCGGCAATCAGCCCCAGCATTTT. Its translation: CASSPGPGGNQPQHF.

The chain combines TRBV4-1 with TRBJ2-1; 11 nucleotides agree with TRBD2. The germline V gene has CDR1 MGHRA and CDR2 YSYEKL. This CDR3 is 17 amino acids long. The trim removed 4 bases at V and 2 bases at J, leaving 7 bases unmatched. CDR3 sequence reads: CASSLYMTSGTYNEQFF. The CDR3 DNA sequence: TGCGCCAGCAGCCTCTACATGACTAGCGGGACCTACAATGAGCAGTTCTTC.

This chain uses TRBV10-2 with TRBJ2-2; TRBD1 agrees at 8 bases. From germline, CDR1 is WSHSY and CDR2 SAAADI. Unmatched junction bases numbered 4, after V lost 8 bases and J lost 5 bases. The CDR3 covers 13 residues. CDR3 sequence reads: CASGRQGTGELFF. CDR3 DNA: TGCGCCAGCGGGAGACAGGGGACCGGGGAGCTGTTTTTT.

The chain links TRBV5-1 to TRBJ1-1; D is perhaps TRBD1 (5 bases). Trimming took off 0 bases at V and 3 bases at J, with 9 bases between the two ends. The germline CDR1 and CDR2 sequences are SGHRS and YFSETQ. There are 14 residues in the CDR3. The CDR3 is CASSLARADTEAFF. In DNA form, the CDR3 reads TGCGCCAGCAGCTTGGCCAGGGCGGACACTGAAGCTTTCTTT. The full variable domain, completed using reference TRBV5-1 and TRBJ1-1, is KAGVTQTPRYLIKTRGQQVTLSCSPISGHRSVSWYQQTPGQGLQFLFEYFSETQRNKGNFPGRFSGRQFSNSRSEMNVSTLELGDSALYLCASSLARADTEAFFGQGTRLTVV.

This clone was seen just once. The chain has TRBV2 and TRBJ2-2; D may be TRBD2 (6 bases). The V end lost 4 bases, the J end lost 5 bases, and 11 bases lay between the germline ends. CDR1 SNHLY and CDR2 FYNNEI come from the germline V gene. CDR3 length: 14 amino acids. CDR3 region: CASSVVRGTGELFF. In nucleotides, the CDR3 is TGTGCCAGCAGTGTGGTCCGGGGGACCGGGGAGCTGTTTTTT.

The J gene is TRBJ1-1, the V gene TRBV5-6; TRBD1 matches 12 bases. This CDR3 contains 17 residues. Trimming removed 4 bases from V and 1 base from J; junction bases left unmatched: 8. Germline CDR1 is SGHDT and CDR2 is YYEEEE. The CDR3 here is CASSLRDRGRSNTEAFF. CDR3 nucleotides: TGTGCCAGCAGCCTCCGGGACAGGGGGCGATCGAACACTGAAGCTTTCTTT.

The chain links TRBV7-8 to TRBJ1-5; no clear D gene. CDR1 and CDR2 from the germline V gene are SGHVS and FQNEAQ. This CDR3 has 12 amino acids. The V gene lost 5 bases and the J gene lost 3 bases, with 5 bases spanning the gap. The CDR3 sequence: CASSPHNQPQHF. CDR3 in DNA: TGTGCCAGCAGCCCCCACAATCAGCCCCAGCATTTT.

Concerning this clone itself: Other DNA sequences in the same sample also yield this CDR3. The V call is TRBV6-5, the J call TRBJ2-7, with D tentatively TRBD1 or TRBD2 (5 bases each). V gave up 0 bases and J gave up 2 bases, with 11 bases separating them. CDR1 and CDR2 (germline): MNHEY, SVGAGI. The CDR3 spans 15 residues. The CDR3 protein is CASSYSGTAAYEQYF. The CDR3 DNA reads TGTGCCAGCAGTTACTCGGGGACCGCTGCCTACGAGCAGTACTTC.

This chain uses TRBV19 with TRBJ2-7, with a tentative D call TRBD1 (5 bases). V lost 5 bases and J lost 3, with 17 bases in between. Per the germline V gene, CDR1 is LNHDA and CDR2 is SQIVND (reference sequence). CDR3 length: 15 residues. The CDR3 DNA reads as TGTGCCAGTAGTCCCGGACATCCACATGACTACGAGCAGTACTTC. It yields the protein CASSPGHPHDYEQYF.

The chain joins TRBV19 to TRBJ2-4; 7 bases align to TRBD1. This CDR3 region has 15 residues. Losses at the gene ends were 3 bases for V and 2 bases for J; bases not matched to a gene: 4. Per germline, CDR1 LNHDA and CDR2 SQIVND (reference sequence). CDR3 protein: CASSIGDSSKNIQYF. CDR3 DNA: TGTGCCAGTAGTATCGGGGACAGCTCCAAAAACATTCAGTACTTC.

The chain recombines TRBV25-1 with TRBJ2-2; 7 nucleotides line up with TRBD1. CDR3 length equals 15 residues. CDR1 and CDR2 (germline): MGHDK, SYGVNS. The V and J ends lost 8 bases and 6 bases, in that order; junction bases with no gene match: 12. This CDR3 reads CASRRDSTRSGELFF. Written as DNA, the CDR3 is TGTGCCAGCCGCCGGGACAGCACGCGTTCCGGGGAGCTGTTTTTT.

Details on this clone: Germline is not matched at one junction end, which may reflect a read error. The chain employs TRBV28 and TRBJ2-7; weak D call: TRBD1 (6 bases). This CDR3 is built from 15 residues. The germline gives CDR1 MDHEN, CDR2 SYDVKM. The CDR3 coding sequence is TGTGCCAGCACTTTAGCCCTTCAGGGGTCCTACGAGCAGTACTTC. As protein: CASTLALQGSYEQYF.

V and J are TRBV9 and TRBJ1-6; 10 bases fit TRBD1. V lost 4 bases and J lost 10; bases outside the gene matches: 8. The CDR3 totals 15 residues. In germline, CDR1 is SGDLS, CDR2 YYNGEE. The CDR3 nucleotides are TGTGCCAGCAGCCTGAGAGGGACAGGGGCCTCACCCCTCCACTTT. Translated: CASSLRGTGASPLHF. The full variable domain, with the rest looked up from reference TRBV9 and TRBJ1-6, is DSGVTQTPKHLITATGQRVTLRCSPRSGDLSVYWYQQSLDQGLQFLIQYYNGEERAKGNILERFSAQQFPDLHSELNLSSLELGDSALYFCASSLRGTGASPLHFGNGTRLTVT.

The chain is built from TRBV30 and TRBJ2-4; no clear D. V lost 2 bases, J lost 1 base, and 6 bases lay in between. Germline V gene data show CDR1 as GTSNPN and CDR2 as SVGIG (reference sequence). The CDR3 is made up of 13 amino acids. The CDR3 DNA follows: TGTGCCTGGAGTTACGACGCCAAAAACATTCAGTACTTC. It yields the protein CAWSYDAKNIQYF.

The chain links TRBV6-1 to TRBJ2-3; TRBD1 matches 7 bases. Germline CDR1 MNHNS, CDR2 SASEGT. The CDR3 loop spans 14 amino acids. V gave up 6 bases and J gave up 3 bases; unmatched junction bases: 6. The CDR3 coding sequence is TGTGCCAGCAGATGGGGACAGTATACAGATACGCAGTATTTT. Protein product: CASRWGQYTDTQYF.

V is TRBV7-2 and J is TRBJ2-7, with D unclear. Germline V gene data show CDR1 as SGHTA and CDR2 as FQGNSA. Deletions cut 4 bases from V and 3 bases from J, with 4 bases between. The CDR3 is 11 amino acids. The CDR3 DNA is TGTGCCAGCAGCTGGAGCTACGAGCAGTACTTC. Its translation is CASSWSYEQYF.

The chain recombines TRBV2 with TRBJ1-1, with D hard to call. Trimming left V 5 bases short and J 1 base short, with 14 bases between. The germline CDR1 and CDR2 sequences are SNHLY and FYNNEI. This CDR3 has 15 amino acids. The CDR3 region is CASSPQQGKNTEAFF. The CDR3 bases are TGTGCCAGCAGTCCTCAACAAGGGAAGAACACTGAAGCTTTCTTT.

Note on this clone: Different DNA sequences within this sample yield the same CDR3. V gene TRBV18 combines with J gene TRBJ2-3, with 7 bases matching TRBD1. The trim removed 6 bases at V and 2 bases at J, leaving 5 bases unmatched. The CDR3 extends over 14 amino acids. Germline V gene sequence: CDR1 KGHSH, CDR2 LQKENI. CDR3 sequence (DNA): TGTGCCAGCTCGGCAACAGGGGACACAGATACGCAGTATTTT. It is translated as CASSATGDTDTQYF.